Reported below is one T cell receptor (beta chain). Its specificity is unknown. The sample belongs to a study of T cells expressing NK-cell markers. Study information: Obtained from sorted CD3+CD56+NKG2C+, CD3+CD56+NKG2C- and CD3+CD56-NKG2C+ T cells were the TCR beta repertoires. Among the eight sequenced donors, seven tested HCMV-seropositive and one tested seronegative.

CDR1 is LGHNA, CDR2 YSLEER, per germline. The CDR3 has 17 residues. The cDNA for TCR beta came from 5'RACE template switching with UMIs. TCRdb reanalyzed the 5' RACE reads, giving one entry per CDR3 protein sequence and no DNA. The listing contains 250,000 or so distinct CDR3 sequences. Regarding the study as a whole: These same clonotypes (in several donors) also led the CD3+CD56-NKG2C+ fraction.

This receptor was identified in a woman between 18 and 75 years old in good health. The sample consisted of blood T cells: a sorted CD56 or NKG2C T cell subset, CD4+ or CD8+ T cells, or bulk PBMC T cells (not recorded which). The rearrangement joins TRBV4-3 to TRBJ2-7; there is no DNA to check the TCRdb D call of TRBD2. The CDR3 spells CASSQEWGAGGPGEQYF.